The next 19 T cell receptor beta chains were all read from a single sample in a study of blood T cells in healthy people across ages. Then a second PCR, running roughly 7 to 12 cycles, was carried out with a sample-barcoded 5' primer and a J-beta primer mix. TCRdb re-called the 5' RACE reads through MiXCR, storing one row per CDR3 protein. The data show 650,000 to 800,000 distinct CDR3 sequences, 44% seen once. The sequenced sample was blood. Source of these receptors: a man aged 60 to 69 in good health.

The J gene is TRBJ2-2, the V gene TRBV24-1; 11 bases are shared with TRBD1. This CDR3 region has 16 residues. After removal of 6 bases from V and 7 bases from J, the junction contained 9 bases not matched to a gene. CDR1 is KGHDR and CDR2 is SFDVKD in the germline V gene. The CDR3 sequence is CATSPGQGATDGELFF. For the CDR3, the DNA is TGTGCCACCAGTCCAGGACAGGGGGCTACGGACGGGGAGCTGTTTTTT.

As DNA, the CDR3 is TGTGCCAGCAGTCACGATGAGCAGTACTTC. It yields the protein CASSHDEQYF. V is TRBV2 and J is TRBJ2-7; D not certain. The CDR3 totals 10 residues. Germline V lookup: CDR1 SNHLY, CDR2 FYNNEI. The germline V and J ends were trimmed by 5 bases and 7 bases, with 6 bases remaining between them. The variable domain in full, with the rest retrieved from reference TRBV2 and TRBJ2-7, is EPEVTQTPSHQVTQMGQEVILRCVPISNHLYFYWYRQILGQKVEFLVSFYNNEISEKSEIFDDQFSVERPDGSNFTLKIRSTKLEDSAMYFCASSHDEQYFGPGTRLTVT.

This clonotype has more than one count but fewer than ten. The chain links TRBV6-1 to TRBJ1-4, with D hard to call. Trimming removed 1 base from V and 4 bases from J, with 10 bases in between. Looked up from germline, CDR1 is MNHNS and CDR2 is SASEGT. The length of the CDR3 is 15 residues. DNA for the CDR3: TGTGCCAGCAGTGAAGAAGGGTCGGTTAATGAAAAACTGTTTTTT. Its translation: CASSEEGSVNEKLFF.

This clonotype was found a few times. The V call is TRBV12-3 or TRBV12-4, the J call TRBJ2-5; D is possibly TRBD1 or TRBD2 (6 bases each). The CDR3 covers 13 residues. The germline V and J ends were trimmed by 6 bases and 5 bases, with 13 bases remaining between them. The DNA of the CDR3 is TGTGCCAGCAGCACCACAGGGAGGGAGACCCAGTACTTC. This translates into CASSTTGRETQYF.

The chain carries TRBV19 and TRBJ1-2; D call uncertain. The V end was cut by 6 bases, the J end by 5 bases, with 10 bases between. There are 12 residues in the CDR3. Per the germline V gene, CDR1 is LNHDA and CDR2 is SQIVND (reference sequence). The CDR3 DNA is TGTGCCAGTAGAACAGAGTATTATGGCTACACCTTC. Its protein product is CASRTEYYGYTF.

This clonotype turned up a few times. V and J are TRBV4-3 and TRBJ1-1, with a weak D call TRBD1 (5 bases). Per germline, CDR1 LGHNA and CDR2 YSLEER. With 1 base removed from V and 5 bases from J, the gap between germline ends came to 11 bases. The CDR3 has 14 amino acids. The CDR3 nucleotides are TGCGCCAGCAGCCAAGGGGACTACCAAACTGAAGCTTTCTTT. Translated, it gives CASSQGDYQTEAFF.

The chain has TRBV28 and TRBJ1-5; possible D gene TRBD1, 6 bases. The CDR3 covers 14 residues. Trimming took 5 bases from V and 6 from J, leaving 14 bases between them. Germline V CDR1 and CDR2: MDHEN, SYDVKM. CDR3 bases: TGTGCCAGCAGTGACCATCAGGGGATTCAGCCCCAGCATTTT. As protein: CASSDHQGIQPQHF.

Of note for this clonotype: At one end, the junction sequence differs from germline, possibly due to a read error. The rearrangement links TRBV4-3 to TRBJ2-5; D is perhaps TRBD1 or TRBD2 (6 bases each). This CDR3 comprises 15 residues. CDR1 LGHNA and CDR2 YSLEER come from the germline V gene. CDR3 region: CASSQEAAEGETRYF. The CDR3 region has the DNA TGCGCCAGCAGCCAAGAAGCGGCGGAGGGGGAGACCCGGTACTTC.

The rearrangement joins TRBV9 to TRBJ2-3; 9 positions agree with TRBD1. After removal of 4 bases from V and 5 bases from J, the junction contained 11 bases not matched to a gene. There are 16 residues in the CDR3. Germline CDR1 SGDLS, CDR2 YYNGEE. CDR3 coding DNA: TGTGCCAGCAGCCCCCAGGGGACAGGGTTTGGAGATACGCAGTATTTT. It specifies CASSPQGTGFGDTQYF.

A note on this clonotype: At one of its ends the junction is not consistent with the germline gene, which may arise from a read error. CDR3: CASSFRGGSETRYF. The CDR3 nucleotides read TGTGCCAGCAGTTTCAGGGGGGGCTCAGAGACCCGGTACTTC. The chain couples TRBV6-6 to TRBJ2-5, with D possibly being TRBD1 or TRBD2 (7 bases each). The CDR3 covers 14 residues. Germline CDR1 is MNHNY and CDR2 is SVGAGI (reference sequence).

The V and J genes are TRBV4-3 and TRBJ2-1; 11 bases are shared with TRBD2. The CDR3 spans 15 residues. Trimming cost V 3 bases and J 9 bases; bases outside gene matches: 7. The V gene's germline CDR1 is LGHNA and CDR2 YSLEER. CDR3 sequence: CASSQGIAGGREQFF. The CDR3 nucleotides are TGCGCCAGCAGCCAGGGGATAGCGGGGGGGCGTGAGCAGTTCTTC.

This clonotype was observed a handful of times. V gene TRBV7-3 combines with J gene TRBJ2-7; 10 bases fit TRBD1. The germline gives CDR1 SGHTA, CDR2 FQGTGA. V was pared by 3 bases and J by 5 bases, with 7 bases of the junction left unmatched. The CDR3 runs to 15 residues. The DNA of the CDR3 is TGTGCCAGCAGCTTGTCGGGGACAGGGGTTGACGAGCAGTACTTC. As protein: CASSLSGTGVDEQYF.

CDR3 nucleotide sequence: TGTGCCAGCAGCTTAGAGGGCGGGGAAACCGGGGAGCTGTTTTTT. This encodes CASSLEGGETGELFF. The chain recombines TRBV7-2 with TRBJ2-2; D is perhaps TRBD2 (6 bases). Looked up from germline, CDR1 is SGHTA and CDR2 is FQGNSA. Trimming removed 1 base at V and 5 bases at J, with 11 bases between. The CDR3 has 15 residues.

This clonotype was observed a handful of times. The CDR3 sequence is CASSEGQTYEQYF. The CDR3 DNA follows: TGCGCCAGCAGCGAGGGACAGACGTACGAGCAGTACTTC. The J gene is TRBJ2-7, the V gene TRBV5-1; 7 nucleotides match TRBD1. The CDR3 contains 13 residues. V trimming: 4 bases; J trimming: 4 bases; junction bases outside the gene matches: 5. The germline gives CDR1 SGHRS, CDR2 YFSETQ.

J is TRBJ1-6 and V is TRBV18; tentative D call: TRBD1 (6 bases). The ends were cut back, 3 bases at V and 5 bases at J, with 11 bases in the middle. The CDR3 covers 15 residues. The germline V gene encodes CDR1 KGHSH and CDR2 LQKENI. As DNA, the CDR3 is TGTGCCAGCTCACCCGGACAGCCTGATAATTCACCCCTCCACTTT. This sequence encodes CASSPGQPDNSPLHF.

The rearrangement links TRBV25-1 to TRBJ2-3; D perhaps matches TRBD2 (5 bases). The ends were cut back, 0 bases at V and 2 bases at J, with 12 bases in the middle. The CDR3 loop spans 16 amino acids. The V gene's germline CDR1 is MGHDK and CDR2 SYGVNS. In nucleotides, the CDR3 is TGTGCCAGCAGTGAATATAAACTAGTTGCCACAGATACGCAGTATTTT. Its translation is CASSEYKLVATDTQYF.

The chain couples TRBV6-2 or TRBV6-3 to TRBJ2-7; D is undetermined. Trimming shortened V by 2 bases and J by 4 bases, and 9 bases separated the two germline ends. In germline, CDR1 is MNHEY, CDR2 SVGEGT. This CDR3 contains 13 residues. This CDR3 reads CASSYPNSYEQYF. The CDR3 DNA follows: TGTGCCAGCAGTTACCCTAACTCTTACGAGCAGTACTTC.

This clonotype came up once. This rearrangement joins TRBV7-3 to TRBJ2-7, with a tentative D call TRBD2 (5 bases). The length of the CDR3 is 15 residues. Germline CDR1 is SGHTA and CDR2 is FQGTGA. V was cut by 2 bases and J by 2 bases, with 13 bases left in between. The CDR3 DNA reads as TGTGCCAGCAGCTTAGCCTACGGGAAAACCTACGAGCAGTACTTC. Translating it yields CASSLAYGKTYEQYF.

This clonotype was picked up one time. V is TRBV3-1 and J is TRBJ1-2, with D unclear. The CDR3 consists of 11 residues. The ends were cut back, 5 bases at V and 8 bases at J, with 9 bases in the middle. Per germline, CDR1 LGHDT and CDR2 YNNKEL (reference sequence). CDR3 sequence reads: CASSSIQGYTF. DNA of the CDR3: TGTGCCAGCAGCTCAATCCAAGGCTACACCTTC.